Included here is one T cell receptor (beta chain) sequence, with context. Donors were grouped by their self-reported clinical history. Cohort 3 recovery required two negative PCRs, clearance, or symptom resolution. This specimen comes from a study of blood T cell repertoires in COVID-19. In the study overall: The United States, Italy and Spain were the sources of the acute and convalescent COVID-19 samples.

Per the germline V gene, CDR1 is LGHNA and CDR2 is YNFKEQ. The CDR3 has 16 amino acids. Trimming took 0 bases from V and 4 from J; bases not matched to a gene: 6. As handled by the study authors: Reference gene primer amplification in the assay estimated nucleated cell counts. Assay used: immunoSEQ multiplex PCR; TCRdb lists only in-frame clones, some missing. Clone size and V and J calls were adopted from that table, with D and trimming inferred from the DNA. The data contain roughly 280,000 clones, about 90% of them seen just once; the ten biggest clones take up 1.5% to 2%. The chain combines TRBV4-2 with TRBJ2-1; 7 nucleotides agree with TRBD1. Sequencing was done on a sample of PBMCs or T cells enriched from blood (not recorded which). This TCR came from a woman aged 60 to 75 who had recovered from COVID-19. CDR3 sequence: CASSQDEGATYNEQFF. For the CDR3, the DNA is TGTGCCAGCAGCCAAGATGAGGGGGCAACTTACAATGAGCAGTTCTTC.